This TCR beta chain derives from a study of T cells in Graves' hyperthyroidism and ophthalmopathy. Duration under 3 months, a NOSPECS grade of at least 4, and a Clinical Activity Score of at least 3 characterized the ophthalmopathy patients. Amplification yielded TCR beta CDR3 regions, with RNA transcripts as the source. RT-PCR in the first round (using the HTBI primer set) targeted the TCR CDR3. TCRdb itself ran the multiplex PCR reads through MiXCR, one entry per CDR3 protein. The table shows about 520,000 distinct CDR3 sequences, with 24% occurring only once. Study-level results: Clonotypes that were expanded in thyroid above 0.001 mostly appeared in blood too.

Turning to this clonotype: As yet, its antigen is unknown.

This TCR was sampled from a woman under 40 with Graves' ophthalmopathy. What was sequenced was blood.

DNA for the CDR3: TGCGCCAGCAGCCTAAGGACAGAGACCTACGAGCAGTACTTC. This translates into CASSLRTETYEQYF. V is TRBV5-1 and J is TRBJ2-7, with D possibly TRBD1 on 6 matching bases. V lost 4 bases, J lost 2 bases, and 13 bases lay in between. The length of the CDR3 is 14 residues. CDR1 SGHRS and CDR2 YFSETQ come from the germline V gene.